The 24 T cell receptor beta chains listed next were all sequenced from one sample in a study of blood T cell repertoires in COVID-19 (dated by TCRdb to the early 2020s). To prepare the library, the immunoSEQ multiplex PCR assay was applied. Sourced from immuneACCESS, this table was stored by TCRdb with only in-frame sequences that have V and J called. A share of the clones is absent; for the studies checked, an unresolved V gene accounts for under half, and the remainder has no known explanation. For this sample there are about 58,000 clones; approximately 78% appear just once. Roughly 30% of the sample belongs to the ten largest clones. The specimen was peripheral blood. The origin of the receptors is a man between 60 and 75 years old with COVID-19, enrolled during active disease.

This clone occurred a few times. The genes are TRBV5-1 and TRBJ2-3; 7 nucleotides align to TRBD2. After removal of 3 bases from V and 2 bases from J, the junction contained 9 bases not matched to a gene. There are 16 residues in the CDR3. Germline CDR1 SGHRS, CDR2 YFSETQ. The CDR3: CASSYQPGDYTDTQYF. DNA of the CDR3: TGCGCCAGCAGCTATCAACCGGGGGACTACACAGATACGCAGTATTTT.

The J gene is TRBJ2-1, the V gene TRBV11-3, with TRBD2 matching over 10 bases. The CDR3 runs 16 residues. Germline CDR1 reads SGHNT; CDR2 reads YENEEA. With 1 base clipped from V and 8 bases from J, the junction kept 8 bases outside the gene matches. CDR3 sequence reads: CASSLGGSGGAYEQFF. The CDR3 DNA follows: TGTGCCAGCAGCTTAGGTGGCAGCGGGGGGGCATATGAGCAGTTCTTC.

The chain links TRBV9 to TRBJ2-1; D possibly corresponds to TRBD2 (5 bases). The germline V and J ends were trimmed by 2 bases and 2 bases, with 11 bases remaining between them. The germline V gene has CDR1 SGDLS and CDR2 YYNGEE. This CDR3 spans 15 amino acids. The CDR3 DNA reads as TGTGCCAGCAGCGTTGATGCGGGTACCTACAATGAGCAGTTCTTC. The encoded protein is CASSVDAGTYNEQFF.

This clone was counted once. This chain uses TRBV3-1 (or the pseudogene TRBV3-2) with TRBJ2-6, with D hard to call. The V gene's germline CDR1 is LGHDT and CDR2 YNNKEL (reference sequence). V lost 5 bases, J lost 0 bases, and 11 bases lay in between. This CDR3 spans 16 amino acids. CDR3 in DNA: TGTGCCAGCAGCAAAAGGTCAGGCTCTGGGGCCAACGTCCTGACTTTC. It translates to CASSKRSGSGANVLTF.

The chain has TRBV7-3 and TRBJ2-7, with D hard to call. Germline loops: CDR1 SGHTA, CDR2 FQGTGA. CDR3 length equals 14 residues. Trimming pared 0 bases from V and 3 bases from J, leaving 9 bases between. CDR3 coding DNA: TGTGCCAGCAGCTTAACTAGAGGCGGCTACGAGCAGTACTTC. It is translated as CASSLTRGGYEQYF.

CDR3 coding DNA: TGTGCCAGCAGCGTCGCTCCAGGCTCTAGCACAGATACGCAGTATTTT. Translation: CASSVAPGSSTDTQYF. The chain combines TRBV9 with TRBJ2-3; D not resolved. V shed 2 bases and J shed 0 bases, with 13 bases lying between them. This CDR3 comprises 16 residues. The germline V gene has CDR1 SGDLS and CDR2 YYNGEE.

The V and J genes are TRBV29-1 and TRBJ2-3, with 7 bases identical to TRBD1. This CDR3 spans 14 amino acids. V dropped 4 bases and J dropped 1; count of bases not matched to a gene: 5. The germline V gene has CDR1 SQVTM and CDR2 ANQGSEA. This CDR3 reads CSVVEGGRTDTQYF. The CDR3 nucleotides are TGCAGCGTTGTTGAAGGGGGCCGCACAGATACGCAGTATTTT.

This CDR3 is CASRTGKSEQFF. DNA of the CDR3: TGTGCCAGCAGAACAGGGAAGAGTGAGCAGTTCTTC. The chain carries TRBV5-7 and TRBJ2-1, with a weak D call TRBD1 (6 bases). TRBV5-7 is marked as an open reading frame, function uncertain. V lost 5 bases and J lost 9, with 12 bases in between. The CDR3 extends over 12 amino acids.

V and J are TRBV3-1 (or the pseudogene TRBV3-2) and TRBJ1-4, with D perhaps matching TRBD1 (5 bases). Germline values: CDR1 LGHDT, CDR2 YNNKEL (reference sequence). This CDR3 is 18 amino acids long. V gave up 0 bases and J gave up 5 bases, with 19 bases separating them. CDR3 sequence (DNA): TGTGCCAGCAGCCAAGATTTGAAGTGGGGCACCCCGAATGAAAAACTGTTTTTT. Protein product: CASSQDLKWGTPNEKLFF.

The chain uses TRBV5-1 and TRBJ1-1; TRBD1 is a possible D gene (6 bases). The CDR3 consists of 14 residues. CDR1 and CDR2 (germline): SGHRS, YFSETQ. V was clipped by 3 bases and J by 0 bases, with 9 bases between them. The CDR3 region has the DNA TGCGCCAGCAGCTCCGGGACATTGAACACTGAAGCTTTCTTT. Translation gives CASSSGTLNTEAFF.

The V gene is TRBV4-3, the J gene TRBJ2-7; possible D gene TRBD1, 5 bases. V was shortened by 4 bases and J by 2 bases, with 9 bases between the two germline ends. Germline V CDR1 and CDR2: LGHNA, YSLEER. There are 13 residues in the CDR3. CDR3 coding DNA: TGCGCCAGCAGCCGGGGCAGGACCTACGAGCAGTACTTC. This sequence encodes CASSRGRTYEQYF.

V and J are TRBV24-1 and TRBJ2-2, with TRBD1 matching over 8 bases. The V gene's germline CDR1 is KGHDR and CDR2 SFDVKD. With 2 bases clipped from V and 6 bases from J, the junction kept 7 bases outside the gene matches. This CDR3 contains 16 residues. Here the CDR3 reads CATSDSPDRASGELFF. As DNA, the CDR3 is TGTGCCACCAGTGATTCCCCGGACAGGGCTTCCGGGGAGCTGTTTTTT.

V usage is TRBV4-3 and J usage is TRBJ1-2, with a tentative D call TRBD1 (5 bases). Trimming removed 1 base from V and 6 bases from J, with 15 bases in between. Germline V lookup: CDR1 LGHNA, CDR2 YSLEER. This CDR3 is built from 15 residues. CDR3 sequence: CASSQGNYRSDGYTF. CDR3 DNA: TGCGCCAGCAGCCAAGGGAATTACAGGTCTGATGGCTACACCTTC.

The chain combines TRBV30 with TRBJ2-7; D might be TRBD2 (5 bases). Germline CDR1 GTSNPN, CDR2 SVGIG (reference sequence). V dropped 4 bases and J dropped 6 bases, with 28 bases sitting between them. The CDR3 is 17 amino acids. This chain's CDR3 is CAWTFIRTIGKRTEQYF. Written as DNA, the CDR3 is TGTGCCTGGACTTTCATCCGAACGATCGGGAAAAGGACCGAGCAGTACTTC.

This sequence joins TRBV7-3 and TRBJ2-7; unclear D gene. Germline-derived CDR1 and CDR2 are SGHTA and FQGTGA. The CDR3 has 13 residues. Between the trimmed V and J ends, which lost 5 bases and 3 bases, there was a span of 11 bases. CDR3 residues: CASSPTHSYEQYF. CDR3 in DNA: TGTGCCAGCAGCCCGACCCACAGCTACGAGCAGTACTTC.

The J gene is TRBJ1-4, the V gene TRBV18; TRBD1 agrees at 8 bases. CDR1 KGHSH and CDR2 LQKENI come from the germline V gene. The CDR3 spans 17 residues. J lost 8 bases, V lost 8 bases, and 19 bases had no gene match. CDR3 residues: CASRPGNPGQASEKLFF. The CDR3 DNA sequence: TGTGCCAGCCGCCCTGGTAATCCGGGACAGGCGTCAGAAAAACTGTTTTTT.

The chain uses TRBV9 and TRBJ1-5; no clear D gene. The CDR3 consists of 15 residues. Looked up from germline, CDR1 is SGDLS and CDR2 is YYNGEE. The ends were cut back, 0 bases at V and 3 bases at J, with 10 bases in the middle. The CDR3 coding sequence is TGTGCCAGCAGCGTAGGCGACAATACCAATCAGCCCCAGCATTTT. Its protein product is CASSVGDNTNQPQHF.

V is TRBV11-2 and J is TRBJ2-2, with unresolved D. V lost 5 bases and J 5 bases, leaving 15 bases between the germline ends. The CDR3 spans 15 residues. Germline V gene sequence: CDR1 SGHAT, CDR2 FQNNGV. CDR3 protein: CASSPEENGTGELFF. CDR3 DNA: TGTGCCAGCAGCCCCGAGGAGAACGGAACCGGGGAGCTGTTTTTT.

The J gene is TRBJ2-7, the V gene TRBV5-4; 7 bases are a match to TRBD2. The CDR3 is made up of 15 amino acids. J was trimmed by 6 bases and V by 2 bases; bases with no gene match: 11. Germline V gene sequence: CDR1 SGHNT, CDR2 YYREEE (reference sequence). The DNA for the CDR3 is TGTGCCAGCAGCTTACAGCTAGCGGAGAGTGGCGAGCAGTACTTC. Its translation: CASSLQLAESGEQYF.

The chain recombines TRBV6-4 with TRBJ1-2; tentatively, D is TRBD1 (5 bases). CDR1 and CDR2 from the germline V gene are MRHNA and SNTAGT. The CDR3 runs 15 residues. Trimming took 0 bases from V and 5 from J, leaving 13 bases between them. Written as DNA, the CDR3 is TGTGCCAGCAGTGACTCGAATCAGGGTGGGTATGGCTACACCTTC. Translating it yields CASSDSNQGGYGYTF.

The chain recombines TRBV19 with TRBJ1-1; TRBD1 matches 7 bases. Germline loops: CDR1 LNHDA, CDR2 SQIVND (reference sequence). The junction had 3 bases not matched to a gene; V was cut back by 4 bases and J by 4 bases. The length of the CDR3 is 13 residues. CDR3 bases: TGTGCCAGTAGTAGACAGGGTGGCACTGAAGCTTTCTTT. It translates to CASSRQGGTEAFF.

This chain joins TRBV19 and TRBJ1-6; D ambiguous. V shed 0 bases and J shed 4 bases, with 7 bases lying between them. Germline V gene sequence: CDR1 LNHDA, CDR2 SQIVND (reference sequence). This CDR3 is 15 amino acids long. The CDR3 DNA reads TGTGCCAGTAGTATAGAGCCCCAGTATAATTCACCCCTCCACTTT. Protein sequence: CASSIEPQYNSPLHF.

This chain connects TRBV7-2 to TRBJ2-1; 12 nucleotides match TRBD2. Looked up from germline, CDR1 is SGHTA and CDR2 is FQGNSA. This CDR3 contains 17 residues. V lost 1 base and J lost 6; bases outside the gene matches: 7. The CDR3 protein is CASSLDLAGGRRNEQFF. The DNA of the CDR3 is TGTGCCAGCAGCTTAGACCTAGCGGGAGGGCGACGCAATGAGCAGTTCTTC.

J is TRBJ1-1 and V is TRBV30; 9 positions match TRBD1. The CDR3 loop spans 14 amino acids. CDR1 and CDR2 (germline): GTSNPN, SVGIG (reference sequence). V lost 5 bases, J lost 5 bases, and 9 bases stayed unmatched. As DNA, the CDR3 is TGTGCCTGGGACTGGGGGACAGGGTATACTGAAGCTTTCTTT. Translation: CAWDWGTGYTEAFF.